These 5 T cell receptor beta chains originate from one sample sequenced in a study of blood T cell repertoires in COVID-19. This table comes from immunoSEQ multiplex PCR, and its TCRdb copy is limited to in-frame clones, with some not included. This sample has about 180,000 clones, with 84% found just once. What was sequenced was PBMCs or T cells enriched from blood (not recorded which). All receptors come from a man aged 50 to 59 who had recovered from COVID-19.

This clone was observed once. V usage is TRBV7-8 and J usage is TRBJ2-2, with TRBD2 as a possible D gene (5 bases). The CDR3 consists of 15 residues. In germline, CDR1 is SGHVS, CDR2 FQNEAQ. V was clipped by 4 bases and J by 4 bases, with 13 bases between them. The CDR3 coding sequence is TGTGCCAGCAGCTCCCAACGGACTCTCACCGGGGAGCTGTTTTTT. The encoded protein is CASSSQRTLTGELFF. Full variable domain (outside the CDR3, taken from reference TRBV7-8 and TRBJ2-2): GAGVSQSPRYKVAKRGQDVALRCDPISGHVSLFWYQQALGQGPEFLTYFQNEAQLDKSGLPSDRFFAERPEGSVSTLKIQRTQQEDSAVYLCASSSQRTLTGELFFGEGSRLTVL.

The CDR3 is CASSKDGAGTNYGYTF. The CDR3 DNA is TGTGCCAGCAGTAAAGATGGGGCAGGCACTAACTATGGCTACACCTTC. The chain uses TRBV2 and TRBJ1-2; maybe TRBD1 (5 bases). This CDR3 is built from 16 residues. V lost 5 bases and J 0 bases, leaving 16 bases between the germline ends. The V gene's germline CDR1 is SNHLY and CDR2 FYNNEI.

This rearrangement joins TRBV7-9 to TRBJ2-7; D gene uncertain. The CDR3 runs to 13 residues. In germline, CDR1 is SEHNR, CDR2 FQNEAQ (reference sequence). V lost 1 base and J 5 bases, leaving 9 bases between the germline ends. The CDR3 nucleotides read TGTGCCAGCAGCTTAGGCCAGGCAAACGAGCAGTACTTC. Translation gives CASSLGQANEQYF.

The chain employs TRBV11-2 and TRBJ1-1, with 8 bases aligning to TRBD1. V lost 5 bases, J lost 4 bases, and 6 bases stayed unmatched. The CDR3 runs 14 residues. Germline V gives CDR1 SGHAT, CDR2 FQNNGV. The CDR3: CASSPFTGGTEAFF. The CDR3 DNA reads as TGTGCCAGCAGCCCATTTACAGGGGGCACTGAAGCTTTCTTT. Based on the CDR3 plus reference TRBV11-2 and TRBJ1-1, the full variable domain is EAGVAQSPRYKIIEKRQSVAFWCNPISGHATLYWYQQILGQGPKLLIQFQNNGVVDDSQLPKDRFSAERLKGVDSTLKIQPAKLEDSAVYLCASSPFTGGTEAFFGQGTRLTVV.

This sequence joins TRBV4-2 and TRBJ1-2; D is undetermined. The V end was cut by 4 bases, the J end by 3 bases, with 9 bases between. The CDR3 totals 13 residues. CDR1 is LGHNA, CDR2 YNFKEQ, per germline. CDR3 in amino acids: CASSPGRDYGYTF. The CDR3 bases are TGTGCCAGCAGCCCTGGGAGAGACTATGGCTACACCTTC.